The T cell receptor (beta chain) described here comes from a study of cytomegalovirus exposure and HLA in healthy donors (dated by TCRdb to about 2017). In terms of the full investigation: According to a later analysis, one platform produced both the 100 to 150 validation repertoires and the roughly 650 repertoires of the first cohort. Along with the approximately 700-subject first cohort, a separate validation cohort of over a hundred different subjects was used. The study aimed to test whether cataloging public T cell receptors could reveal signatures of past pathogen exposure. To predict cytomegalovirus infection status, the study combined high-throughput TCR immunosequencing, statistical association of individual TCRs with disease status, and machine learning. Study-wide findings and limitations: Most TCR sequences were seen in very few donors, while some public TCRs were found in many individuals. The classifier was reported to diagnose cytomegalovirus status with high specificity and sensitivity in both the original cohort and the validation cohort. The validation cohort had no HLA typing available for a later analysis, so co-occurrence within that cohort was assessed over all 120 or so repertoires. The authors suggested that the approach could potentially be generalized to other disease states and immunological phenotypes. The study listed 150 to 200 TCR beta chains as associated with cytomegalovirus. A few of the identified cytomegalovirus-associated TCR beta chains were confirmed in vitro to be specific for cytomegalovirus antigens. Of the cluster scores, 85% to 95% were above 0 in a later analysis, which found that TCRs clustered in the first cohort also tended to co-occur in the 120 validation repertoires.

The protocol used for the library was the immunoSEQ multiplex PCR assay. In the original analysis: A statistical classification framework was developed to diagnose cytomegalovirus status using the catalog of TCR beta chain sequences. Here the immuneACCESS table is served through TCRdb, limited to in-frame sequences with V and J called. Missing clones are a known gap in these copies; in checked studies unresolved V genes cover under half, and the rest lacks a known reason. V, J and clone size are those of that table, while D and trimming were read from the DNA. This sample lists approximately 270,000 clones; approximately 83% were detected once. The ten largest clones take up less than 1.2% of the sample. V is pruned by 4 bases and J by 2 bases, leaving 9 bases of the junction without a gene match. The CDR3 sequence holds 17 residues, the cysteine and phenylalanine included. Of all the DNA, just the CDR3 is kept, 51 bases in frame from base 1. In the germline V gene (reference sequence), CDR1 corresponds to MNHEY and CDR2 to SMNVEV.

A note on this clone: Its antigen is currently not known. Per-base qualities were not stored, and no clone one base away is much larger.

The donors were included in the validation cohort of 100 to 150 subjects, a group kept apart from the roughly 680-subject first cohort. The TCR was taken from a woman between 18 and 29 years old in good health and CMV-seronegative. The material sequenced was PBMCs. The rearranged chain carries TRBV27 and TRBJ2-3, with TRBD2 matching 10 junction bases. The bases are TGTGCCAGCAGTTCCTCAGCGGGGGGGCTCGACACAGATACGCAGTATTTT. Its protein product is CASSSSAGGLDTDTQYF.